The 26 T cell receptor beta chains below come from one sample, sequenced in a study of cytomegalovirus exposure and HLA in healthy donors. The PCR contained 60 Vbeta and 13 Jbeta primers. Sequenced by immunoSEQ multiplex PCR; TCRdb stores in-frame clones only, minus some. In the table there are approximately 300,000 clones, roughly four fifths of which are singletons. The specimen sequenced was PBMCs. The receptors here all came from a woman in her forties in good health and CMV-seropositive.

The V call is TRBV27, the J call TRBJ2-1; 10 bases line up with TRBD2. The CDR3 loop spans 12 amino acids. The V segment lost 4 bases and the J segment 10 bases; nucleotides outside the gene matches: 1. CDR1 MNHEY and CDR2 SMNVEV come from the germline V gene (reference sequence). Here the CDR3 DNA reads TGTGCCAGCAGTTCGGGACTAGCGGAGCAGTTCTTC. Protein: CASSSGLAEQFF.

The rearrangement links TRBV2 to TRBJ1-1; TRBD1 matches 7 bases. Germline CDR1 SNHLY, CDR2 FYNNEI. The CDR3 length is 12 residues. The ends lost 4 bases at V and 9 bases at J; junction bases unmatched: 5. The chain's CDR3 is CASSAEDRQAFF. The CDR3 DNA follows: TGTGCCAGCAGTGCTGAGGACAGGCAAGCTTTCTTT.

V usage is TRBV7-9 and J usage is TRBJ1-2, with D maybe TRBD1 (6 bases). Germline loops: CDR1 SEHNR, CDR2 FQNEAQ (reference sequence). The CDR3 has 14 amino acids. Trimming shortened V by 4 bases and J by 1 base, and 10 bases separated the two germline ends. The CDR3 nucleotides read TGTGCCAGCAGCTGGACAGCGAGTAACTATGGCTACACCTTC. Its protein product is CASSWTASNYGYTF.

The chain couples TRBV28 to TRBJ1-6; 9 positions agree with TRBD1. V shed 7 bases and J 8 bases; nucleotides not matched to a gene: 9. Germline CDR1 is MDHEN and CDR2 is SYDVKM. CDR3 length: 15 residues. The CDR3 DNA reads TGTGCCAGCATTCCCGGGACAGGGTCTTATTCACCCCTCCACTTT. As protein: CASIPGTGSYSPLHF.

This clone was detected once. The gene calls are TRBV29-1 and TRBJ2-7, with 8 bases lining up with TRBD2. Germline V gives CDR1 SQVTM, CDR2 ANQGSEA. V gave up 5 bases and J gave up 3 bases; unmatched junction bases: 3. This CDR3 spans 12 amino acids. This chain's CDR3 is CSVTSGSYEQYF. The CDR3 coding sequence is TGCAGCGTTACCAGCGGGAGCTACGAGCAGTACTTC.

This chain connects TRBV5-6 to TRBJ2-1, with 7 positions matching TRBD2. Germline-derived CDR1 and CDR2 are SGHDT and YYEEEE. The CDR3 is 14 residues long. J was trimmed by 7 bases and V by 0 bases; bases with no gene match: 4. CDR3 bases: TGTGCCAGCAGCTTGGTCACTAGCGTTAATGAGCAGTTCTTC. Translating it yields CASSLVTSVNEQFF.

The rearrangement joins TRBV7-2 to TRBJ1-1; unclear D gene. V was clipped by 1 base and J by 1 base, with 10 bases between them. CDR3 length: 15 residues. Germline V gene data show CDR1 as SGHTA and CDR2 as FQGNSA. CDR3 DNA sequence: TGTGCCAGCAGCTTAGGTTGGCACACGAACACTGAAGCTTTCTTT. Translated: CASSLGWHTNTEAFF.

The rearrangement links TRBV7-9 to TRBJ2-7, with 11 positions matching TRBD2. Germline trimming cut 5 bases from V and 1 base from J; bases unmatched to any gene: 7. The CDR3 is 16 residues long. Looked up from germline, CDR1 is SEHNR and CDR2 is FQNEAQ (reference sequence). The CDR3 DNA reads as TGTGCCAGCAGCCGCTTGGGGACTAGCGGTTCCTACGAGCAGTACTTC. Residues: CASSRLGTSGSYEQYF.

The gene calls are TRBV10-3 and TRBJ2-2, with D possibly being TRBD1 (6 bases). The CDR3 is made up of 15 amino acids. Germline values: CDR1 ENHRY, CDR2 SYGVKD. Trimming removed 2 bases from V and 4 bases from J, with 11 bases in between. The CDR3 bases are TGTGCCATCAGTGAGGGGGGCTTGGGCACCGGGGAGCTGTTTTTT. Residues: CAISEGGLGTGELFF.

The rearrangement links TRBV5-8 to TRBJ1-4; 11 bases line up with TRBD1. J lost 6 bases, V lost 4 bases, and 2 bases had no gene match. This CDR3 is built from 14 residues. In germline, CDR1 is SGHTS, CDR2 YDEGEE. CDR3 in amino acids: CASSRDRGDEKLFF. The DNA of the CDR3 is TGTGCCAGCAGCCGGGACAGGGGGGATGAAAAACTGTTTTTT.

Notes on this clone: Other DNA variants within this sample encode the same CDR3. The chain combines TRBV2 with TRBJ2-1, with 14 bases identical to TRBD2. CDR3 size: 15 residues. V lost 6 bases to trimming and J lost 4 bases; unmatched junction nucleotides: 2. Looked up from germline, CDR1 is SNHLY and CDR2 is FYNNEI. This chain's CDR3 is CASRGTSGSYNEQFF. The CDR3 bases are TGTGCCAGCAGGGGGACTAGCGGGAGTTACAATGAGCAGTTCTTC.

This clone was found a few times. Other DNA sequences within the sample encode an identical CDR3. This rearrangement joins TRBV29-1 to TRBJ1-1; TRBD1 aligns across 9 bases. The CDR3 covers 12 residues. Losses at the gene ends were 6 bases for V and 1 base for J; bases not matched to a gene: 0. Looked up from germline, CDR1 is SQVTM and CDR2 is ANQGSEA. CDR3 loop: CSVGQGNTEAFF. CDR3 DNA: TGCAGCGTGGGACAGGGGAACACTGAAGCTTTCTTT.

The chain is built from TRBV11-2 and TRBJ2-7, with a possible D match to TRBD1 (7 bases). Germline values: CDR1 SGHAT, CDR2 FQNNGV. Trimming stripped 3 bases from V and 3 bases from J, with 21 bases between. There are 17 residues in the CDR3. CDR3 nucleotides: TGTGCCAGCAGCTTTAACAACAGGGGACTCTTATACTACGAGCAGTACTTC. This gives the protein CASSFNNRGLLYYEQYF.

The V and J genes are TRBV28 and TRBJ2-3; 9 positions agree with TRBD1. The ends lost 3 bases at V and 3 bases at J; junction bases unmatched: 10. The germline V gene encodes CDR1 MDHEN and CDR2 SYDVKM. The CDR3 is 17 residues long. The CDR3 here is CASSFYPGTGSTDTQYF. DNA of the CDR3: TGTGCCAGCAGTTTCTACCCCGGGACAGGGTCAACAGATACGCAGTATTTT. Filled out from reference TRBV28 and TRBJ2-3, the complete variable domain reads DVKVTQSSRYLVKRTGEKVFLECVQDMDHENMFWYRQDPGLGLRLIYFSYDVKMKEKGDIPEGYSVSREKKERFSLILESASTNQTSMYLCASSFYPGTGSTDTQYFGPGTRLTVL.

This clone appeared a single time. The chain carries TRBV27 and TRBJ1-5; D not certain. The CDR3 runs 15 residues. V was shortened by 2 bases and J by 0 bases, with 8 bases between the two germline ends. The germline gives CDR1 MNHEY, CDR2 SMNVEV (reference sequence). DNA of the CDR3: TGTGCCAGCAGTTTAGGCGGGAATAGCAATCAGCCCCAGCATTTT. It codes for CASSLGGNSNQPQHF.

The chain uses TRBV29-1 and TRBJ1-1; D not certain. The germline gives CDR1 SQVTM, CDR2 ANQGSEA. V was trimmed by 4 bases and J by 5 bases, leaving 17 bases between them. CDR3 length: 14 amino acids. This CDR3 reads CSVVAVARRTEAFF. The CDR3 DNA reads as TGCAGCGTTGTGGCGGTTGCAAGGAGGACTGAAGCTTTCTTT.

This clone is a singleton in its sample. The chain is built from TRBV27 and TRBJ1-1; TRBD1 matches at 8 bases. With 5 bases clipped from V and 3 bases from J, the junction kept 5 bases outside the gene matches. The CDR3 has 14 residues. CDR1 MNHEY and CDR2 SMNVEV come from the germline V gene (reference sequence). CDR3 in amino acids: CASSQGAGYTEAFF. CDR3 in DNA: TGTGCCAGCAGTCAGGGGGCCGGGTACACTGAAGCTTTCTTT.

This chain links TRBV5-8 with TRBJ2-7, with a possible D match to TRBD1 (6 bases). In germline, CDR1 is SGHTS, CDR2 YDEGEE. CDR3 length equals 13 residues. V was cut by 1 base and J by 2 bases, with 7 bases left in between. The CDR3 sequence is CASSLTGTYEQYF. The CDR3 nucleotides are TGTGCCAGCAGCTTGACAGGGACCTACGAGCAGTACTTC. The variable domain in full, completed from reference TRBV5-8 and TRBJ2-7, reads EAGVTQSPTHLIKTRGQQATLRCSPISGHTSVYWYQQALGLGLQFLLWYDEGEERNRGNFPPRFSGRQFPNYSSELNVNALELEDSALYLCASSLTGTYEQYFGPGTRLTVT.

The V call is TRBV11-3, the J call TRBJ2-1; TRBD2 matches 9 bases. After removal of 5 bases from V and 9 bases from J, the junction contained 8 bases not matched to a gene. This CDR3 is built from 14 residues. The V gene's germline CDR1 is SGHNT and CDR2 YENEEA. The CDR3 DNA reads as TGTGCCAGCAGCCCTCGGACTAGCGTGGGTGAGCAGTTCTTC. Encoded protein: CASSPRTSVGEQFF.

This chain connects TRBV18 to TRBJ2-1, with D unclear. Looked up from germline, CDR1 is KGHSH and CDR2 is LQKENI. This CDR3 comprises 15 residues. V was shortened by 6 bases and J by 5 bases, with 17 bases between the two germline ends. CDR3 protein: CASSTSAVENNEQFF. The CDR3 DNA reads TGTGCCAGCTCCACCAGCGCGGTAGAAAACAATGAGCAGTTCTTC.

This chain uses TRBV27 with TRBJ2-7, with TRBD1 identical over 10 bases. Looked up from germline, CDR1 is MNHEY and CDR2 is SMNVEV (reference sequence). The CDR3 covers 14 residues. Trimming cost V 6 bases and J 6 bases; bases outside gene matches: 8. The CDR3 protein is CASRPGQGTAEQYF. CDR3 sequence (DNA): TGTGCCAGCAGACCGGGACAGGGGACCGCCGAGCAGTACTTC.

The V and J genes are TRBV7-9 and TRBJ1-3; 7 nucleotides line up with TRBD1. Looked up from germline, CDR1 is SEHNR and CDR2 is FQNEAQ (reference sequence). This CDR3 is 15 amino acids long. Trimming removed 3 bases from V and 0 bases from J; junction bases left unmatched: 2. The CDR3 sequence: CASSFGTDSGNTIYF. The CDR3 nucleotides are TGTGCCAGCAGCTTTGGGACAGACTCTGGAAACACCATATATTTT.

V usage is TRBV6-1 and J usage is TRBJ1-1; 7 bases match TRBD1. Looked up from germline, CDR1 is MNHNS and CDR2 is SASEGT. The V and J ends lost 10 bases and 1 base, in that order; junction bases with no gene match: 9. CDR3 size: 14 residues. CDR3 bases: TGTGCCACCGAAACCTACAGGGGGAACACTGAAGCTTTCTTT. Its translation is CATETYRGNTEAFF.

The CDR3 nucleotides are TGTGCCAGCAGTCCATTCAGGCAAAGCTACGAGCAGTACTTC. It encodes CASSPFRQSYEQYF. The chain links TRBV28 to TRBJ2-7; D not resolved. V lost 5 bases and J lost 3, with 14 bases in between. CDR1 is MDHEN, CDR2 SYDVKM, per germline. The CDR3 extends over 14 amino acids.

The chain links TRBV28 to TRBJ2-1, with 7 bases lining up with TRBD2. Germline values: CDR1 MDHEN, CDR2 SYDVKM. The CDR3 has 16 residues. Trimming removed 5 bases from V and 5 bases from J; junction bases left unmatched: 12. CDR3 amino acids: CASSPRTSALNNEQFF. CDR3 sequence (DNA): TGTGCCAGCAGTCCCAGAACTAGCGCTCTCAACAATGAGCAGTTCTTC.

The chain couples TRBV19 to TRBJ1-1, with unresolved D. V was trimmed by 1 base and J by 5 bases, leaving 11 bases between them. Germline V gene sequence: CDR1 LNHDA, CDR2 SQIVND (reference sequence). The CDR3 is 14 residues long. The CDR3 bases are TGTGCCAGTAGTATAGTCCCGGTTGGTACTGAAGCTTTCTTT. This sequence encodes CASSIVPVGTEAFF.